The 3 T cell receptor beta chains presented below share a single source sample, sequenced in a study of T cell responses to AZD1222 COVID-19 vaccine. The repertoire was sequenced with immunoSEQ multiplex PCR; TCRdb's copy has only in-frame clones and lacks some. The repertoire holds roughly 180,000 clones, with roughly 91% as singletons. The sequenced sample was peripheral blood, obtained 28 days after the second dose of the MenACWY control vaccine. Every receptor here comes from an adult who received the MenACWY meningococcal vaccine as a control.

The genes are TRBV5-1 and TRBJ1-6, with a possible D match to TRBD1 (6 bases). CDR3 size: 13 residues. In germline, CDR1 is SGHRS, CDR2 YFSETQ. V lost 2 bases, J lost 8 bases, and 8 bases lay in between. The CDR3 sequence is CASSLNRDSPLHF. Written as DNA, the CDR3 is TGCGCCAGCAGCTTAAACAGGGATTCACCCCTCCACTTT.

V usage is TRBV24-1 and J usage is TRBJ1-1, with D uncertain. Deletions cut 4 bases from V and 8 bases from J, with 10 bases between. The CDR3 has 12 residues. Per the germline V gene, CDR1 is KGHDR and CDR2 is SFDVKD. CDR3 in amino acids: CATSDAAGEAFF. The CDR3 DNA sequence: TGTGCCACCAGTGACGCCGCGGGGGAAGCTTTCTTT.

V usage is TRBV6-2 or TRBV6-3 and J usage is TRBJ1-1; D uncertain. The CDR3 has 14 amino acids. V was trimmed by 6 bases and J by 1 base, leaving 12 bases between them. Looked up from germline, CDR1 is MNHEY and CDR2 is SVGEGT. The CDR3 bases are TGTGCCAGCAGCCCGATCGGGCAGAACACTGAAGCTTTCTTT. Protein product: CASSPIGQNTEAFF.